This T cell receptor beta chain stems from a study of T cells in localized non-small cell lung cancer. A few counts support this clone. Libraries were prepared by immunoSEQ multiplex PCR; TCRdb keeps only in-frame clonotypes and omits some of them. The sample holds 3,300 or so clones, around 21% seen once. The CDR3 contains 13 residues. V was pared by 6 bases and J by 4 bases, with 3 bases of the junction left unmatched. Per germline, CDR1 LNHDA and CDR2 SQIVND (reference sequence). The chain has TRBV19 and TRBJ2-5; 9 bases map to TRBD1. Sequencing was performed on lung tumor tissue, taken before any cancer treatment. The source is a female donor aged 60 or older with stage II lung adenocarcinoma. DNA for the CDR3: TGTGCCAGTAGGAGGACAGGGGTAGAGACCCAGTACTTC. Protein: CASRRTGVETQYF.